One and the same sample provided the 29 T cell receptor beta chains below, sequenced in a study of response to subunit inactivated influenza vaccine. TCRdb itself ran the RT-PCR reads through MiXCR, one entry per CDR3 protein. The profile shows more than 700,000 distinct CDR3 sequences, roughly 20% of them singletons. Sample: PBMCs from blood, taken around 5 days after vaccination. The receptor source for this set is a man aged 45 to 65 who received an inactivated influenza vaccine.

This clonotype has only a few counts. The chain is built from TRBV7-2 and TRBJ2-5; 7 nucleotides agree with TRBD2. Germline CDR1 reads SGHTA; CDR2 reads FQGNSA. The V gene end was trimmed by 2 bases and the J gene end by 4 bases; junction bases not matched to a gene: 7. The CDR3 contains 15 residues. The chain's CDR3 is CASSLFRGSGETQYF. DNA for the CDR3: TGTGCCAGCAGCTTATTCCGCGGGAGTGGAGAGACCCAGTACTTC.

This clonotype was seen a handful of times. The CDR3 DNA is TGCAGTGCTACCGTAGTCAGAGATACGCAGTATTTT. The encoded protein is CSATVVRDTQYF. The rearrangement uses TRBV20-1 and TRBJ2-3; D remains unclear. V was cut by 4 bases and J by 5 bases, with 10 bases left in between. CDR1 and CDR2 (germline): DFQATT, SNEGSKA (reference sequence). CDR3 length: 12 residues.

This clonotype has at least ten counts. This chain connects TRBV20-1 to TRBJ2-3, with a possible D match to TRBD1 (5 bases). V lost 5 bases and J 6 bases, leaving 9 bases between the germline ends. Germline CDR1 reads DFQATT; CDR2 reads SNEGSKA (reference sequence). CDR3 length equals 11 residues. The CDR3 loop reads CSALKGDTQYF. Written as DNA, the CDR3 is TGCAGTGCTCTCAAGGGGGATACGCAGTATTTT.

Only a few counts were recorded for this clonotype. The J gene is TRBJ2-7, the V gene TRBV28; D may match TRBD1 or TRBD2 (5 bases each). The CDR3 covers 11 residues. Germline V CDR1 and CDR2: MDHEN, SYDVKM. The V end lost 7 bases, the J end lost 4 bases, and 8 bases lay between the germline ends. CDR3 nucleotides: TGTGCCAGCAACTGGGGGTACGAGCAGTACTTC. Translating it yields CASNWGYEQYF.

This clonotype was seen more than once but under ten times. This chain links TRBV12-3 or TRBV12-4 with TRBJ2-7, with D perhaps TRBD2 (5 bases). CDR3 length: 12 residues. The V and J ends lost 2 bases and 7 bases respectively, with 9 bases between them. The CDR3: CASSLITGEQYF. The CDR3 DNA reads as TGTGCCAGCAGTTTAATTACGGGAGAGCAGTACTTC.

This CDR3 reads CASSLGPSGQPQHF. DNA of the CDR3: TGTGCCAGCAGCTTAGGTCCGTCGGGACAGCCCCAGCATTTT. J is TRBJ1-5 and V is TRBV7-9; D remains unclear. V lost 1 base and J lost 7, with 11 bases in between. Germline CDR1 reads SEHNR; CDR2 reads FQNEAQ (reference sequence). CDR3 size: 14 residues.

The V and J genes are TRBV6-1 and TRBJ2-6; TRBD1 matches at 8 bases. The length of the CDR3 is 18 residues. After removal of 5 bases from V and 6 bases from J, the junction contained 15 bases not matched to a gene. Germline assignment: CDR1 MNHNS and CDR2 SASEGT. CDR3 bases: TGTGCCAGCAGTCGGACAGGGAAGGACTGGGAAAAGGCCAACGTCCTGACTTTC. Its translation is CASSRTGKDWEKANVLTF.

This clonotype was detected a few times. This rearrangement joins TRBV6-5 to TRBJ2-1, with 14 bases fitting TRBD2. V trimming: 4 bases; J trimming: 15 bases; junction bases outside the gene matches: 5. Germline loops: CDR1 MNHEY, CDR2 SVGAGI. CDR3 length: 13 residues. The CDR3 reads CASSSPGLAGVFF. The CDR3 coding sequence is TGTGCCAGCAGTTCACCGGGACTAGCGGGAGTGTTCTTC.

The table lists this clonotype with a few counts. The rearrangement joins TRBV6-2 or TRBV6-3 to TRBJ2-7; D call uncertain. Germline V CDR1 and CDR2: MNHEY, SVGEGT. The CDR3 consists of 14 residues. V gave up 4 bases and J gave up 2 bases, with 12 bases separating them. In DNA, the CDR3 is TGTGCCAGCAGTTCATGGTCCGAACCCTACGAGCAGTACTTC. Encoded protein: CASSSWSEPYEQYF.

The gene calls are TRBV20-1 and TRBJ1-1, with D tentatively TRBD1 (5 bases). Trimming stripped 2 bases from V and 2 bases from J, with 15 bases between. Germline lookup yields CDR1 DFQATT and CDR2 SNEGSKA (reference sequence). The CDR3 is 15 residues long. CDR3 coding DNA: TGCAGTGCTAGACCAACTGACAGCTACAACACTGAAGCTTTCTTT. Translating gives CSARPTDSYNTEAFF.

The V and J genes are TRBV29-1 and TRBJ2-4, with TRBD1 matching 7 bases. The CDR3 extends over 14 amino acids. CDR1 is SQVTM, CDR2 ANQGSEA, per germline. With 5 bases clipped from V and 8 bases from J, the junction kept 12 bases outside the gene matches. CDR3 loop: CSVKRGQVSDIQYF. The CDR3 DNA follows: TGCAGCGTTAAACGCGGACAGGTTTCTGACATTCAGTACTTC.

This clonotype appeared a few times. The rearrangement uses TRBV9 and TRBJ2-5; TRBD2 matches at 8 bases. The V and J ends lost 2 bases and 0 bases, in that order; junction bases with no gene match: 3. The germline CDR1 and CDR2 sequences are SGDLS and YYNGEE. The CDR3 extends over 15 amino acids. CDR3 nucleotides: TGTGCCAGCAGCGTGGATAGCGGGAACCAAGAGACCCAGTACTTC. Amino acids: CASSVDSGNQETQYF.

V is TRBV20-1 and J is TRBJ2-3; D is unresolved. V was pared by 6 bases and J by 4 bases, with 14 bases between. Germline-derived CDR1 and CDR2 are DFQATT and SNEGSKA (reference sequence). This CDR3 is 13 amino acids long. The CDR3 is CSARQYIPDTQYF. The CDR3 coding sequence is TGCAGTGCCAGGCAGTATATCCCAGATACGCAGTATTTT.

The V gene is TRBV29-1, the J gene TRBJ1-5; D call uncertain. Germline values: CDR1 SQVTM, CDR2 ANQGSEA. The CDR3 is 12 residues long. Trimming cost V 5 bases and J 4 bases, with 9 bases left between them. In DNA form, the CDR3 reads TGCAGCGTTCAGGAAGGGAATCAGCCCCAGCATTTT. Translating it yields CSVQEGNQPQHF.

This chain connects TRBV20-1 to TRBJ2-3; 10 bases line up with TRBD1. The J segment lost 4 bases and the V segment lost 5 bases, leaving 9 bases of the junction unmatched. Looked up from germline, CDR1 is DFQATT and CDR2 is SNEGSKA (reference sequence). This CDR3 is built from 15 residues. CDR3 DNA sequence: TGCAGTGCTCCCAAGGACAGGGGGTCATCAGATACGCAGTATTTT. Its protein product is CSAPKDRGSSDTQYF.

This clonotype was observed a handful of times. The chain carries TRBV10-3 and TRBJ2-5; TRBD2 matches at 12 bases. Trimming cost V 3 bases and J 5 bases; bases outside gene matches: 13. Looked up from germline, CDR1 is ENHRY and CDR2 is SYGVKD. This CDR3 contains 18 residues. The CDR3 coding sequence is TGTGCCATCAGTGATCGGACTAGCGGGATCCCTTTGGGGGAGACCCAGTACTTC. Its translation is CAISDRTSGIPLGETQYF.

This clonotype was observed at least ten times. Written as DNA, the CDR3 is TGTGCCAGCAGTTGGGGACACTCCTACGAGCAGTACTTC. This sequence encodes CASSWGHSYEQYF. V is TRBV12-3 or TRBV12-4 and J is TRBJ2-7, with TRBD1 as a possible D gene (6 bases). The CDR3 sequence is 13 residues long. V was pared by 4 bases and J by 0 bases, with 7 bases between.

V usage is TRBV4-2 and J usage is TRBJ2-1, with TRBD2 identical over 10 bases. Trimming took 0 bases from V and 8 from J; bases not matched to a gene: 7. The germline CDR1 and CDR2 sequences are LGHNA and YNFKEQ. The CDR3 is 16 amino acids. The CDR3 region is CASSQDDSGGADEQFF. The CDR3 DNA reads TGTGCCAGCAGCCAAGATGACAGCGGGGGGGCCGATGAGCAGTTCTTC.

The genes are TRBV12-3 or TRBV12-4 and TRBJ2-2; possibly TRBD1 for D (6 bases). CDR3 length: 14 residues. The germline V and J ends were trimmed by 6 bases and 8 bases, with 16 bases remaining between them. The CDR3 bases are TGTGCCAGCAGCCCCGGGACAATTGGGGGGGAGCTGTTTTTT. This translates into CASSPGTIGGELFF.

The CDR3 sequence is CASRESDTQYF. The CDR3 DNA is TGTGCCAGCAGGGAATCAGATACGCAGTATTTT. J is TRBJ2-3 and V is TRBV6-5, with unresolved D. The CDR3 loop spans 11 amino acids. The V gene lost 6 bases and the J gene lost 4 bases, with 5 bases spanning the gap. The germline V gene encodes CDR1 MNHEY and CDR2 SVGAGI.

The rearrangement joins TRBV9 to TRBJ1-2; 7 bases line up with TRBD1. With 4 bases clipped from V and 8 bases from J, the junction kept 11 bases outside the gene matches. Germline V gene data show CDR1 as SGDLS and CDR2 as YYNGEE. The CDR3 runs to 14 residues. This CDR3 reads CASSPLPRQGGYTF. As DNA, the CDR3 is TGTGCCAGCAGCCCCCTTCCCCGACAGGGAGGCTACACCTTC.

Concerning this clonotype itself: Germline is not matched at one junction end, which may reflect a read error. This sequence joins TRBV6-5 and TRBJ1-1; D possibly corresponds to TRBD1 (5 bases). The CDR3 length is 12 residues. Germline-derived CDR1 and CDR2 are MNHEY and SVGAGI. The CDR3 sequence is CVSSGTGTEAFF. In DNA, the CDR3 is TGTGTCAGCAGTGGGACGGGGACTGAAGCTTTCTTT.

This sequence joins TRBV6-5 and TRBJ2-1, with TRBD2 matching 7 bases. In germline, CDR1 is MNHEY, CDR2 SVGAGI. V dropped 3 bases and J dropped 7; count of bases not matched to a gene: 3. The CDR3 extends over 13 amino acids. The CDR3 DNA reads as TGTGCCAGCAGTTATCTAGCGGCTAATGAGCAGTTCTTC. Protein sequence: CASSYLAANEQFF.

The chain recombines TRBV7-2 with TRBJ2-7, with unresolved D. Trimming stripped 2 bases from V and 3 bases from J, with 11 bases between. CDR3 length: 14 amino acids. Per the germline V gene, CDR1 is SGHTA and CDR2 is FQGNSA. CDR3: CASSLTAGFYEQYF. The DNA of the CDR3 is TGTGCCAGCAGCTTAACGGCAGGCTTCTACGAGCAGTACTTC.

The chain couples TRBV11-2 to TRBJ2-3; unclear D gene. Germline V gene lookup returns CDR1 SGHAT and CDR2 FQNNGV. The CDR3 is 13 residues long. V was cut by 2 bases and J by 8 bases, with 11 bases left in between. CDR3 coding DNA: TGTGCCAGCAGCTTACTTGCCGCTTCTACGCAGTATTTT. Protein: CASSLLAASTQYF.

This rearrangement joins TRBV12-3 or TRBV12-4 to TRBJ1-2; D call uncertain. The CDR3 spans 13 residues. Trimming shortened V by 5 bases and J by 2 bases, and 9 bases separated the two germline ends. This chain's CDR3 is CASSTRINYGYTF. CDR3 sequence (DNA): TGTGCCAGCAGTACCCGGATAAACTATGGCTACACCTTC.

This rearrangement joins TRBV5-6 to TRBJ1-2; 8 bases map to TRBD1. Unmatched junction bases numbered 11, after V lost 4 bases and J lost 3 bases. The CDR3 runs 16 residues. Germline assignment: CDR1 SGHDT and CDR2 YYEEEE. The CDR3, as DNA: TGTGCCAGCAGCCCCTCACGGGACAGGCATTACTATGGCTACACCTTC. Its protein is CASSPSRDRHYYGYTF.

The sample holds many counts of this clonotype. The chain recombines TRBV29-1 with TRBJ1-2; maybe TRBD1 (6 bases). CDR1 is SQVTM, CDR2 ANQGSEA, per germline. The CDR3 has 14 amino acids. Written as DNA, the CDR3 is TGCAGACCTATGAGGGGGGCGCTTGACTATGGCTACACCTTC. This sequence encodes CRPMRGALDYGYTF. The full variable domain, with the rest looked up from reference TRBV29-1 and TRBJ1-2, is SAVISQKPSRDICQRGTSLTIQCQVDSQVTMMFWYRQQPGQSLTLIATANQGSEATYESGFVIDKFPISRPNLTFSTLTVSNMSPEDSSIYLCRPMRGALDYGYTFGSGTRLTVV.

This chain uses TRBV3-1 with TRBJ2-1, with TRBD2 matching 11 bases. The CDR3 loop spans 16 amino acids. The J segment lost 2 bases and the V segment lost 2 bases, leaving 2 bases of the junction unmatched. Germline V gives CDR1 LGHDT, CDR2 YNNKEL (reference sequence). The CDR3 nucleotides are TGTGCCAGCAGCCAACTACTAGCGGGGGCCTACAATGAGCAGTTCTTC. This translates into CASSQLLAGAYNEQFF.